Listed below are T cell receptor beta chains from one sample, sequenced in a study of cytomegalovirus exposure and HLA in healthy donors. Using immunoSEQ multiplex PCR, the repertoire was profiled, and TCRdb retains in-frame clones only, with some absent. The data show 70,000 or so clones, and the top ten clones hold roughly 5%. Sequencing was performed on PBMCs. The receptors here all came from a man between 35 and 55 years old in good health and CMV-seronegative. Both conserved end residues are part of each CDR3. D genes are given only for firm matches.

d_call j_call v_call cdr3_aa cdr3_nt
NA TRBJ2-6 TRBV4-3 CASSQDFGSGANVLTF TGCGCCAGCAGCCAAGATTTCGGGTCTGGGGCCAACGTCCTGACTTTC
NA TRBJ2-1 TRBV5-4 CASRLDSYNEQFF TGTGCCAGCAGATTGGACAGTTACAATGAGCAGTTCTTC
NA TRBJ2-1 TRBV4-1 CASSFRWYSYNEQFF TGCGCCAGCAGTTTCAGGTGGTATTCCTACAATGAGCAGTTCTTC
NA TRBJ1-4 TRBV30 CAWRRPTNEKLFF TGTGCCTGGAGGCGTCCGACTAATGAAAAACTGTTTTTT
NA TRBJ2-7 TRBV28 CASRQAGGAYEQYF TGTGCCAGCCGACAAGCGGGCGGTGCCTACGAGCAGTACTTC
TRBD2 TRBJ2-3 TRBV7-2 CASSLAGLAGFTDTQYF TGTGCCAGCAGCTTAGCCGGACTAGCGGGGTTCACAGATACGCAGTATTTT
TRBD2 TRBJ2-7 TRBV5-6 CASSLAGEQYF TGTGCCAGCAGCCTAGCGGGAGAGCAGTACTTC
TRBD1 TRBJ2-2 TRBV5-1 CASSFGDREGTGELFF TGCGCCAGCAGCTTCGGGGACAGGGAAGGCACCGGGGAGCTGTTTTTT
NA TRBJ2-3 TRBV9 CASSVRRDTDTQYF TGTGCCAGCAGCGTACGGCGGGATACAGATACGCAGTATTTT
TRBD1 TRBJ2-1 TRBV19 CASSDPLQGVTYNEQFF TGTGCCAGTAGTGACCCCCTCCAGGGGGTCACCTACAATGAGCAGTTCTTC
TRBD1 TRBJ1-2 TRBV5-6 CASSLLGTGVGFYGYTF TGTGCCAGCAGCTTGTTGGGGACAGGGGTGGGGTTCTATGGCTACACCTTC
NA TRBJ1-3 TRBV25-1 CASSPPGARGNTIYF TGTGCCAGCAGCCCCCCAGGGGCGCGAGGAAACACCATATATTTT
NA TRBJ1-3 TRBV19 CASNQNSGNTIYF TGTGCCAGTAATCAGAACTCTGGAAACACCATATATTTT
NA TRBJ1-6 TRBV18 CASSPPLGSPLHF TGTGCCAGCTCACCACCTCTTGGCTCACCCCTCCACTTT
NA TRBJ2-5 TRBV14 CASSLQAGYIETQYF TGTGCCAGCAGCCTACAAGCGGGTTACATAGAGACCCAGTACTTC
NA TRBJ2-7 TRBV9 CASSVGIAVSYEQYF TGTGCCAGCAGCGTAGGTATAGCGGTCTCCTACGAGCAGTACTTC
TRBD2 TRBJ2-7 TRBV14 CASSLSGPSMQYF TGTGCCAGCAGCCTTAGCGGGCCCTCGATGCAGTACTTC
TRBD1 TRBJ2-2 TRBV13 CASSPEGQELTGELFF TGTGCCAGCAGCCCAGAGGGACAGGAGCTCACCGGGGAGCTGTTTTTT
NA TRBJ1-1 TRBV5-6 CASSLMWAPEAFF TGTGCCAGCAGCTTGATGTGGGCCCCTGAAGCTTTCTTT
NA TRBJ1-1 TRBV5-3 CARSPQDNRAEDTEAFF TGTGCCAGAAGCCCACAGGATAACAGGGCCGAAGACACTGAAGCTTTCTTT
NA TRBJ2-7 TRBV9 CASSVEGQGKEQYF TGTGCCAGCAGCGTAGAAGGCCAGGGTAAAGAGCAGTACTTC
TRBD1 TRBJ2-4 TRBV7-2 CASSLGGQDLQYF TGTGCCAGCAGCTTAGGTGGACAGGATCTTCAGTACTTC
NA TRBJ2-5 TRBV5-4 CASSLGGWGTGGGETQYF TGTGCCAGCAGCTTGGGGGGATGGGGCACCGGTGGCGGAGAGACCCAGTACTTC
NA TRBJ1-1 TRBV5-4 CASSLQIGLTSGAFF TGTGCCAGCAGCCTGCAAATCGGACTGACCTCGGGGGCTTTCTTT
TRBD1 TRBJ2-3 TRBV4-3 CASRGQSTDTQYF TGCGCCAGCAGGGGACAGAGCACAGATACGCAGTATTTT
TRBD1 TRBJ2-7 TRBV23-1 CASSQIATGNSYEQYF TGCGCCAGCAGTCAAATCGCGACAGGGAACTCCTACGAGCAGTACTTC
TRBD1 TRBJ1-2 TRBV6-5 CASSYIQTGVNYGYTF TGTGCCAGCAGTTATATTCAGACAGGGGTGAACTATGGCTACACCTTC
NA TRBJ1-2 TRBV13 CASTIGTVGYTF TGTGCCAGCACCATAGGGACTGTGGGCTACACCTTC
NA TRBJ1-1 TRBV11-3 CASSLPTYRVKGFTEAFF TGTGCCAGCAGCCTTCCCACCTACAGGGTAAAGGGGTTCACTGAAGCTTTCTTT
TRBD1 TRBJ2-2 TRBV28 CASSPPGTGYTGELFF TGTGCCAGCAGCCCCCCCGGGACAGGGTACACCGGGGAGCTGTTTTTT
TRBD1 TRBJ2-7 TRBV2 CASSEGQDHSYEQYF TGTGCCAGCAGTGAGGGACAGGACCACTCCTACGAGCAGTACTTC
TRBD2 TRBJ2-3 TRBV18 CASSPPGLAYPDTQYF TGTGCCAGCTCACCACCGGGACTAGCTTATCCGGATACGCAGTATTTT
NA TRBJ2-7 TRBV6-5 CASSYGQPTYEQYF TGTGCCAGCAGCTACGGGCAGCCGACCTACGAGCAGTACTTC
NA TRBJ1-1 TRBV11-2 CASSQGSLNTEAFF TGTGCCAGCTCCCAGGGGAGCTTGAACACTGAAGCTTTCTTT
TRBD1 TRBJ1-1 TRBV6-5 CASKGQQNTEAFF TGTGCCAGCAAGGGACAGCAGAACACTGAAGCTTTCTTT
NA TRBJ2-3 TRBV7-7 CASSFGGADTQYF TGTGCCAGCAGCTTCGGCGGTGCAGATACGCAGTATTTT
NA TRBJ1-2 TRBV4-2 CASNSAFGQHNYGYTF TGTGCCAGCAATTCTGCCTTCGGACAGCATAACTATGGCTACACCTTC
TRBD1 TRBJ2-2 TRBV11-2 CASVDRGRDTGELFF TGTGCCAGCGTCGACAGGGGAAGGGACACCGGGGAGCTGTTTTTT
NA TRBJ2-7 TRBV21-1 CASIPGQGATGEQYF TGTGCCAGCATTCCGGGACAGGGGGCAACGGGCGAGCAGTACTTC
TRBD1 TRBJ1-3 TRBV5-1 CASSPGTGAGNTIYF TGCGCCAGCAGCCCCGGGACAGGGGCTGGAAACACCATATATTTT
NA TRBJ2-7 TRBV5-1 CASSTQTTAEQYF TGCGCCAGCAGCACCCAGACAACCGCCGAGCAGTACTTC
NA TRBJ1-2 TRBV5-1 CASSFGQPANSYTF TGCGCCAGCAGCTTTGGACAGCCGGCTAATAGCTACACCTTC
NA TRBJ2-7 TRBV9 CASSVDGGNGGKSYEQYF TGTGCCAGCAGCGTAGACGGGGGAAATGGGGGTAAATCCTACGAGCAGTACTTC
NA TRBJ1-2 TRBV5-4 CASSLPLQGGYGYTF TGTGCCAGCAGCCTACCCCTACAAGGGGGCTATGGCTACACCTTC
TRBD2 TRBJ2-1 TRBV2 CASSEGRVRAGTYNEQFF TGTGCCAGCAGTGAGGGTAGGGTGAGAGCGGGAACCTACAATGAGCAGTTCTTC
TRBD2 TRBJ2-5 TRBV4-1 CASSQGPGLAGGPQETQYF TGCGCCAGCAGCCAAGGACCGGGACTAGCGGGGGGGCCGCAAGAGACCCAGTACTTC
TRBD1 TRBJ1-2 TRBV30 CAWTEGQVPGEGYTF TGTGCCTGGACGGAGGGACAGGTCCCGGGTGAGGGCTACACCTTC
TRBD1 TRBJ1-1 TRBV25-1 CASSDRQGSVNTEAFF TGTGCCAGCAGTGATAGACAGGGAAGTGTGAACACTGAAGCTTTCTTT
NA TRBJ2-2 TRBV5-1 CASWLAGELFF TGCGCCAGCTGGTTAGCCGGGGAGCTGTTTTTT
NA TRBJ2-3 TRBV5-1 CASSLSVFTDTQYF TGCGCCAGCAGCCTAAGTGTGTTCACAGATACGCAGTATTTT
NA TRBJ1-1 TRBV10-3 CAITTGENTEAFF TGTGCCATCACGACGGGAGAGAACACTGAAGCTTTCTTT
NA TRBJ1-5 TRBV5-8 CASSLRSWGEGSNQPQHF TGTGCCAGCAGCTTGCGGTCGTGGGGTGAGGGCAGCAATCAGCCCCAGCATTTT
NA TRBJ2-2 TRBV9 CASSATPGVGTGELFF TGTGCCAGCAGCGCGACCCCAGGTGTTGGCACCGGGGAGCTGTTTTTT
TRBD1 TRBJ2-1 TRBV4-2 CASSQDGDREGNEQFF TGTGCCAGCAGCCAAGATGGGGACAGGGAGGGCAATGAGCAGTTCTTC
TRBD1 TRBJ1-2 TRBV7-9 CASSLTGDYGYTF TGTGCCAGCAGCTTGACAGGGGACTATGGCTACACCTTC